These T cell receptor beta chains were read from a single sample in a study of pediatric ulcerative colitis. Measured with immunoSEQ multiplex PCR; TCRdb has only the in-frame clones, and not every one. This table has about 25,000 clones, approximately 71% appearing once. The specimen was gut tissue. These receptors originate from a boy younger than 18 with severe ulcerative colitis. Both conserved end residues are trimmed from each CDR3. Each record gives: V gene, CDR3 length, CDR3 protein.

V gene: TRBV6-5; CDR3 length: 13; CDR3 protein: ASSSGRMRNTEAF
V gene: TRBV11-3; CDR3 length: 11; CDR3 protein: ASSSQPEGWQF
V gene: TRBV6-5; CDR3 length: 12; CDR3 protein: ASSLDPADYGYT
V gene: TRBV7-9; CDR3 length: 13; CDR3 protein: ASSPQTTMNTEAF
V gene: TRBV6-5; CDR3 length: 12; CDR3 protein: ASQRGSSYNEQF
V gene: TRBV11-3; CDR3 length: 11; CDR3 protein: ASSPSGLNEQF
V gene: TRBV19; CDR3 length: 17; CDR3 protein: ASSISGASGSNRPYEQY
V gene: TRBV7-2; CDR3 length: 11; CDR3 protein: ASSLATGGEAF
V gene: TRBV6-6; CDR3 length: 9; CDR3 protein: ASGSTDTQY
V gene: TRBV29-1; CDR3 length: 13; CDR3 protein: SVEVSSGSSDEQY
V gene: TRBV11-3; CDR3 length: 12; CDR3 protein: ASSRLAGDNEQY
V gene: TRBV2; CDR3 length: 15; CDR3 protein: ASRQGEGQGARKTQY
V gene: TRBV4-2; CDR3 length: 13; CDR3 protein: ASSQVSGGNYEQY
V gene: TRBV5-1; CDR3 length: 12; CDR3 protein: ASSPQGWRYEQY
V gene: TRBV18; CDR3 length: 12; CDR3 protein: ASSPPGQTYEQY
V gene: TRBV5-4; CDR3 length: 12; CDR3 protein: ASSLVAGGHEQY
V gene: TRBV12-5; CDR3 length: 12; CDR3 protein: ASGLASAAYEQY
V gene: TRBV20-1; CDR3 length: 9; CDR3 protein: SASWVYGYT
V gene: TRBV18; CDR3 length: 12; CDR3 protein: ASSPDRISYEQY
V gene: TRBV10-1; CDR3 length: 10; CDR3 protein: ASSAETGKLF
V gene: TRBV6-4; CDR3 length: 12; CDR3 protein: ASSDVADAGELF
V gene: TRBV29-1; CDR3 length: 9; CDR3 protein: SVDRQDTMY
V gene: TRBV5-8; CDR3 length: 12; CDR3 protein: ASSLGGVTGELF
V gene: TRBV6-1; CDR3 length: 12; CDR3 protein: ASSDWGPGNEQF
V gene: TRBV12-5; CDR3 length: 13; CDR3 protein: ASGLGQGATYEQY
V gene: TRBV6-6; CDR3 length: 9; CDR3 protein: ASSYLGGYT
V gene: TRBV11-3; CDR3 length: 15; CDR3 protein: ASSLVQGGVGYNEQF
V gene: TRBV19; CDR3 length: 14; CDR3 protein: ASSPGRDKAKNIQY
V gene: TRBV6-1; CDR3 length: 15; CDR3 protein: ASSAHRPGRGGETQY
V gene: TRBV5-1; CDR3 length: 12; CDR3 protein: ASSDRGGNTEAF
V gene: TRBV14; CDR3 length: 14; CDR3 protein: ASRRTEGKSTGELF
V gene: TRBV2; CDR3 length: 11; CDR3 protein: ASRRQGSDGYT
V gene: TRBV27; CDR3 length: 12; CDR3 protein: ASSLDRGNYGYT
V gene: TRBV7-9; CDR3 length: 14; CDR3 protein: ASSSGQGNSYYGYT
V gene: TRBV6-4; CDR3 length: 14; CDR3 protein: ASSDSMAGEADTQY
V gene: TRBV4-1; CDR3 length: 11; CDR3 protein: ASSQGANYEQY
V gene: TRBV7-3; CDR3 length: 14; CDR3 protein: ASSPGSGNGQETQY
V gene: TRBV19; CDR3 length: 9; CDR3 protein: ASAGRTEAF
V gene: TRBV6-5; CDR3 length: 12; CDR3 protein: ASSYATGGSEQY
V gene: TRBV19; CDR3 length: 13; CDR3 protein: ASSIVGQGFDEQF
V gene: TRBV5-1; CDR3 length: 11; CDR3 protein: ASSPDPDQPQH
V gene: TRBV19; CDR3 length: 15; CDR3 protein: ASSIGGGVNYQETQY
V gene: TRBV5-1; CDR3 length: 13; CDR3 protein: ASSLSVGVTDTQY
V gene: TRBV19; CDR3 length: 14; CDR3 protein: ASSTFGRGSGNTIY
V gene: TRBV6-5; CDR3 length: 12; CDR3 protein: ASSSPGRYEALH
V gene: TRBV9; CDR3 length: 12; CDR3 protein: ASSVGGNDRELF
V gene: TRBV9; CDR3 length: 13; CDR3 protein: ASSAVIGTAYGYT
V gene: TRBV7-6; CDR3 length: 14; CDR3 protein: ASTPGYSSFQETQY
V gene: TRBV4-2; CDR3 length: 13; CDR3 protein: ASSQVIGEGNEQF
V gene: TRBV7-3; CDR3 length: 14; CDR3 protein: ASTVPGANLNTEAF
V gene: TRBV10-2; CDR3 length: 13; CDR3 protein: ASTPRALSNGGYT
V gene: TRBV6-1; CDR3 length: 12; CDR3 protein: ASSEGWDPETQY
V gene: TRBV4-2; CDR3 length: 12; CDR3 protein: ASSPRDVNNEQF
V gene: TRBV11-3; CDR3 length: 11; CDR3 protein: ASSSGLGYEQY
V gene: TRBV27; CDR3 length: 12; CDR3 protein: ASSQRDGFGGYT
V gene: TRBV5-1; CDR3 length: 14; CDR3 protein: ASSLVQVSGANVLT
V gene: TRBV30; CDR3 length: 9; CDR3 protein: AWSRGREAF